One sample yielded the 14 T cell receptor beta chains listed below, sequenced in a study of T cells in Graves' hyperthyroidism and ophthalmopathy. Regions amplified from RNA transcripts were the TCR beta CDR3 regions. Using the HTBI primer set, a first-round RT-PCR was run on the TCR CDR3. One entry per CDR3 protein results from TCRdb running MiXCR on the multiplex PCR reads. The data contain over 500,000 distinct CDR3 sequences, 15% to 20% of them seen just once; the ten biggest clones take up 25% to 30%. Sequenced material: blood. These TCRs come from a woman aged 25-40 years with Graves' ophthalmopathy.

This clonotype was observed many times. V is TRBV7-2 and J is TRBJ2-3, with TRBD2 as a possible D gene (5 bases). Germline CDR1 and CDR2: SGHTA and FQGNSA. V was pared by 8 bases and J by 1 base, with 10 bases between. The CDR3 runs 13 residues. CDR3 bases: TGTGCCAGCTTCAAGGGAGGCACAGATACGCAGTATTTT. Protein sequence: CASFKGGTDTQYF.

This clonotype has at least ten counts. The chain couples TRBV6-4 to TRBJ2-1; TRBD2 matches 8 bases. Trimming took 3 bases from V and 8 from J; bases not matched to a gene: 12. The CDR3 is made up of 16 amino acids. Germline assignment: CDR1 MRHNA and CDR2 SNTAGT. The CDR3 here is CASSERWSGSGDEQFF. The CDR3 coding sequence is TGTGCCAGCAGTGAGAGGTGGAGCGGGAGCGGTGATGAGCAGTTCTTC.

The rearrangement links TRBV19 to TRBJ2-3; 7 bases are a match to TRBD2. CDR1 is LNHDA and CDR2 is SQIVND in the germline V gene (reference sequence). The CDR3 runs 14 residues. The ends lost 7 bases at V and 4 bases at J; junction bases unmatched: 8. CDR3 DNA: TGTGCCAGTACTGGGGGAGGGCCTCCAGATACGCAGTATTTT. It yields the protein CASTGGGPPDTQYF.

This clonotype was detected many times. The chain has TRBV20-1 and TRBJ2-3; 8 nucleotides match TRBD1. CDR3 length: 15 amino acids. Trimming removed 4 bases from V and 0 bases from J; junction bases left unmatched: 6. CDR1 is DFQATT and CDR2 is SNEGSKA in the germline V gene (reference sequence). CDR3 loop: CSAIIRTGSTDTQYF. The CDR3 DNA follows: TGCAGTGCTATAATTCGGACAGGGAGCACAGATACGCAGTATTTT.

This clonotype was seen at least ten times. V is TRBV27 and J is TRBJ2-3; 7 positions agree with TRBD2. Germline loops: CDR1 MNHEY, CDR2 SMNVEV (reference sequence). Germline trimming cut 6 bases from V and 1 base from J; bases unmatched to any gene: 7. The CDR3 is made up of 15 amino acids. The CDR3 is CASRPSSGGTDTQYF. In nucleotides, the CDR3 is TGTGCCAGCAGGCCTTCTAGCGGCGGCACAGATACGCAGTATTTT.

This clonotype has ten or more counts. CDR3 coding DNA: TGTGCCAGCAGTCCGGGGGGTCGGACCCAGTACTTC. Protein sequence: CASSPGGRTQYF. This chain uses TRBV28 with TRBJ2-5, with 7 bases aligning to TRBD2. The CDR3 sequence is 12 residues long. In germline, CDR1 is MDHEN, CDR2 SYDVKM. J was trimmed by 7 bases and V by 5 bases; bases with no gene match: 4.

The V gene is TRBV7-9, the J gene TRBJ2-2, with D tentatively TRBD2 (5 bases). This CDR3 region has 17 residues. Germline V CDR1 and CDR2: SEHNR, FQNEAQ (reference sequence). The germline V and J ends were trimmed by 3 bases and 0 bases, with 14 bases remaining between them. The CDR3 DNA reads TGTGCCAGCAGCTTTACTACGGCGGGCGCGAACACCGGGGAGCTGTTTTTT. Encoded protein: CASSFTTAGANTGELFF.

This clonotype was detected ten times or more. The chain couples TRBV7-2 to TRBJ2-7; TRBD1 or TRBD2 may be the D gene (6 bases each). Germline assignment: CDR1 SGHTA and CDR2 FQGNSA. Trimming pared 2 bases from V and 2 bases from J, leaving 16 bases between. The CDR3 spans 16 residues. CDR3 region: CASSLRGTGGTYEQYF. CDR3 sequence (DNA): TGTGCCAGCAGCTTAAGGGGGACTGGCGGCACCTACGAGCAGTACTTC.

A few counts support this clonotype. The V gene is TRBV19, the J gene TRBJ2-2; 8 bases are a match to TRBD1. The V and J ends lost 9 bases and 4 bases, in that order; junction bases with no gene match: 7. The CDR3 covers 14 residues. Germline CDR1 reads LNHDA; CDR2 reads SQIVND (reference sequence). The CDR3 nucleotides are TGTGCCAGCTCGGGACAGGCACGCACCGGGGAGCTGTTTTTT. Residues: CASSGQARTGELFF.

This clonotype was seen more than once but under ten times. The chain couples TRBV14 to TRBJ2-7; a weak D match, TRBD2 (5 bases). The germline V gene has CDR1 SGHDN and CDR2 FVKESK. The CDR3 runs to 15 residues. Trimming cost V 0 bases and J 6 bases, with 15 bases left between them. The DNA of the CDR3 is TGTGCCAGCAGCCAAGAAGGCTTGGGGAGCGCCGAGCAGTACTTC. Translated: CASSQEGLGSAEQYF.

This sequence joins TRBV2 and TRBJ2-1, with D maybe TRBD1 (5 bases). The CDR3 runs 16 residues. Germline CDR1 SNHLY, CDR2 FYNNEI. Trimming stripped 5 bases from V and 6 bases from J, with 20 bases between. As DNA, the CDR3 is TGTGCCAGCAGTTTAGGTCCCTTCGACAGACGCAATGAGCAGTTCTTC. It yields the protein CASSLGPFDRRNEQFF.

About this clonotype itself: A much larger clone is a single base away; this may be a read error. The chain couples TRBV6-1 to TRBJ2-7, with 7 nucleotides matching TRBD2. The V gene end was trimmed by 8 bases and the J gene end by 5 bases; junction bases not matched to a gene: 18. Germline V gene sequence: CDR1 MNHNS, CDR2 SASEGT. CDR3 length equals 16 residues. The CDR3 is CASGRVGTMSFDEQYF. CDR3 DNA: TGTGCCAGCGGTCGAGTTGGGACTATGAGTTTCGACGAGCAGTACTTC.

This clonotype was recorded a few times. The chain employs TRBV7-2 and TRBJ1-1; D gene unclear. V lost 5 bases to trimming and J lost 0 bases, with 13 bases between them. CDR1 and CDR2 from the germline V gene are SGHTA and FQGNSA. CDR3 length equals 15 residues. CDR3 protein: CASSPLSGMNTEAFF. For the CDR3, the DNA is TGTGCCAGCAGCCCGCTTTCGGGGATGAACACTGAAGCTTTCTTT.

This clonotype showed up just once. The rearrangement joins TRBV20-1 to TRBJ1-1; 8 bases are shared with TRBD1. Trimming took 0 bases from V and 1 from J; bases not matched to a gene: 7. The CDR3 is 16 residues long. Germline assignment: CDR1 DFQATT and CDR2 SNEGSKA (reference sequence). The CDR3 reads CSARDIRQGTNTEAFF. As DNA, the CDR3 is TGCAGTGCTAGAGATATACGACAGGGGACGAACACTGAAGCTTTCTTT.